The 29 T cell receptor beta chains reported below all come from one sample, sequenced in a study of T cell responses to AZD1222 COVID-19 vaccine. The table came from immunoSEQ multiplex PCR; TCRdb's copy has only in-frame clones and leaves some out. The sample lists 130,000 or so clones; nearly 95% were seen once. The source material was peripheral blood, sampled on day 0 of AZD1222 vaccination. All receptors come from an adult in good health.

The rearrangement joins TRBV27 to TRBJ1-2; weak D call: TRBD1 (5 bases). This CDR3 is 13 amino acids long. V lost 2 bases and J 6 bases, leaving 10 bases between the germline ends. Germline V gene lookup returns CDR1 MNHEY and CDR2 SMNVEV (reference sequence). The CDR3 nucleotides read TGTGCCAGCAGTTTAACGGGGGTACATGGCTACACCTTC. Amino acids: CASSLTGVHGYTF.

V usage is TRBV20-1 and J usage is TRBJ2-7; 7 nucleotides align to TRBD1. Germline V gene lookup returns CDR1 DFQATT and CDR2 SNEGSKA (reference sequence). The CDR3 runs to 13 residues. V lost 4 bases, J lost 3 bases, and 6 bases stayed unmatched. CDR3: CSATDRVDYEQYF. The CDR3 coding sequence is TGCAGTGCTACTGACAGGGTGGACTACGAGCAGTACTTC.

Turning to this clone: The junction does not match germline at one end; this may be a read error. This chain uses TRBV30 with TRBJ1-1; TRBD1 matches 8 bases. Germline V gives CDR1 GTSNPN, CDR2 SVGIG (reference sequence). The CDR3 loop spans 11 amino acids. Here the CDR3 reads CAWSDAGGLGF. Written as DNA, the CDR3 is TGTGCCTGGAGTGACGCAGGGGGCTTAGGCTTT.

This clone was recorded only once. The chain combines TRBV27 with TRBJ2-1; perhaps TRBD1 as D (7 bases). Trimming cost V 11 bases and J 1 base, with 12 bases left between them. This CDR3 spans 13 amino acids. Germline CDR1 is MNHEY and CDR2 is SMNVEV (reference sequence). CDR3 nucleotides: TGTGCCGCGGGACAGACGTCCTACAATGAGCAGTTCTTC. Its protein product is CAAGQTSYNEQFF.

The chain uses TRBV15 and TRBJ2-7, with 12 bases matching TRBD1. This CDR3 has 17 residues. V shed 0 bases and J 5 bases; nucleotides not matched to a gene: 8. Germline assignment: CDR1 LNHNV and CDR2 YYDKDF (reference sequence). CDR3 protein: CATSRDLGDRGLNEQYF. Written as DNA, the CDR3 is TGTGCCACCAGCAGAGATTTAGGGGACAGGGGGCTGAACGAGCAGTACTTC.

The rearrangement joins TRBV21-1 to TRBJ1-5. TRBV21-1 has pseudogene status. The CDR3 loop spans 12 amino acids. In DNA form, the CDR3 reads TGTGCCAGCAGCAAAGACAATCAGCCCCAGCATTTT. Translating gives CASSKDNQPQHF.

This chain uses TRBV18 with TRBJ2-5; perhaps TRBD2 as D (6 bases). The CDR3 is made up of 15 amino acids. Germline lookup yields CDR1 KGHSH and CDR2 LQKENI. Trimming pared 0 bases from V and 0 bases from J, leaving 8 bases between. CDR3 nucleotides: TGTGCCAGCTCACCACCAGGGACTTACCAAGAGACCCAGTACTTC. Protein sequence: CASSPPGTYQETQYF.

The V and J genes are TRBV10-3 and TRBJ2-5; possibly TRBD1 for D (7 bases). The CDR3 length is 14 residues. CDR1 is ENHRY, CDR2 SYGVKD, per germline. The V end was cut by 6 bases, the J end by 1 base, with 12 bases between. The CDR3 DNA follows: TGTGCCATCAGGGAGGGGGACAGCCAAGAGACCCAGTACTTC. Encoded protein: CAIREGDSQETQYF.

In its sample, this clone was seen a few times. The chain carries TRBV19 and TRBJ2-2, with 8 bases fitting TRBD2. V lost 3 bases, J lost 0 bases, and 6 bases stayed unmatched. This CDR3 has 17 residues. Germline V gives CDR1 LNHDA, CDR2 SQIVND (reference sequence). CDR3 sequence: CASSIGAGGPNTGELFF. The CDR3 DNA reads TGTGCCAGTAGTATTGGGGCGGGAGGACCGAACACCGGGGAGCTGTTTTTT.

The CDR3 spells CASSFVKLGTQYF. In DNA, the CDR3 is TGTGCCAGCAGTTTTGTGAAACTGGGGACCCAGTACTTC. The rearrangement uses TRBV6-2 or TRBV6-3 and TRBJ2-5; the D is unclear. The CDR3 length is 13 residues. Germline CDR1 reads MNHEY; CDR2 reads SVGEGT. Trimming left V 4 bases short and J 7 bases short, with 13 bases between.

The chain carries TRBV6-5 and TRBJ2-7; maybe TRBD1 (6 bases). Trimming pared 10 bases from V and 6 bases from J, leaving 25 bases between. The germline CDR1 and CDR2 sequences are MNHEY and SVGAGI. This CDR3 is built from 15 residues. CDR3 sequence reads: CATSTSGQGIPEQYF. The CDR3 DNA reads as TGTGCCACCTCAACTTCGGGACAAGGGATCCCCGAGCAGTACTTC.

The chain recombines TRBV7-8 with TRBJ1-5; no firm D call. CDR1 and CDR2 (germline): SGHVS, FQNEAQ. CDR3 length equals 15 residues. V lost 2 bases and J 2 bases, leaving 10 bases between the germline ends. As DNA, the CDR3 is TGTGCCAGCAGCTTAAGGGATTTCGGCAATCAGCCCCAGCATTTT. Translation gives CASSLRDFGNQPQHF.

The J gene is TRBJ1-2, the V gene TRBV3-1 (or the pseudogene TRBV3-2), with D unresolved. V lost 2 bases and J 1 base, leaving 11 bases between the germline ends. This CDR3 is 15 amino acids long. Germline CDR1 is LGHDT and CDR2 is YNNKEL (reference sequence). CDR3 DNA: TGTGCCAGCAGCCAATTAGCTTACGATAACTATGGCTACACCTTC. Its translation is CASSQLAYDNYGYTF.

The chain carries TRBV24-1 and TRBJ2-7, with D perhaps matching TRBD2 (6 bases). This CDR3 contains 13 residues. V was pared by 7 bases and J by 6 bases, with 15 bases between. CDR1 is KGHDR and CDR2 is SFDVKD in the germline V gene. The CDR3 DNA reads as TGTGCCACCAGCCCCTTCTCCGGGAGCGAGCAGTACTTC. Translation gives CATSPFSGSEQYF.

This clone was recorded once. This sequence joins TRBV30 and TRBJ1-2; D is possibly TRBD1 (5 bases). The germline CDR1 and CDR2 sequences are GTSNPN and SVGIG (reference sequence). The CDR3 is 16 residues long. Between the trimmed V and J ends, which lost 0 bases and 1 base, there was a span of 15 bases. The CDR3 sequence: CAWSVRRGTLNYGYTF. Written as DNA, the CDR3 is TGTGCCTGGAGTGTACGTCGGGGGACGCTTAACTATGGCTACACCTTC.

CDR3 sequence reads: CASSRTSYEQYF. The CDR3 nucleotides read TGTGCCAGCAGCCGGACTAGCTACGAGCAGTACTTC. The chain joins TRBV7-9 to TRBJ2-7, with 7 bases fitting TRBD2. CDR3 length: 12 amino acids. Trimming cost V 5 bases and J 3 bases; bases outside gene matches: 1. Germline CDR1 is SEHNR and CDR2 is FQNEAQ (reference sequence).

This chain's CDR3 is CASSLVGFVGYTF. In DNA, the CDR3 is TGTGCCAGCAGCTTAGTAGGTTTTGTAGGCTACACCTTC. V usage is TRBV11-2 and J usage is TRBJ1-2; D is undetermined. The germline CDR1 and CDR2 sequences are SGHAT and FQNNGV. The CDR3 is 13 amino acids. V was trimmed by 1 base and J by 8 bases, leaving 11 bases between them.

The chain uses TRBV29-1 and TRBJ2-2, with 10 nucleotides matching TRBD2. V was clipped by 7 bases and J by 4 bases; unmatched bases: 6. Germline CDR1 reads SQVTM; CDR2 reads ANQGSEA. There are 14 residues in the CDR3. The CDR3 loop reads CSAGSGRTTGELFF. The CDR3 region has the DNA TGCAGCGCTGGTAGCGGGAGGACCACCGGGGAGCTGTTTTTT.

The chain carries TRBV5-5 and TRBJ1-1; D is possibly TRBD1 (6 bases). This CDR3 is built from 14 residues. Trimming took off 4 bases at V and 0 bases at J, with 10 bases between the two ends. Per the germline V gene, CDR1 is SGHKS and CDR2 is YYEKEE (reference sequence). This CDR3 reads CASSPTGVNTEAFF. CDR3 DNA sequence: TGTGCCAGCAGCCCGACAGGTGTGAACACTGAAGCTTTCTTT. The full variable domain, with the rest looked up from reference TRBV5-5 and TRBJ1-1, is DAGVTQSPTHLIKTRGQQVTLRCSPISGHKSVSWYQQVLGQGPQFIFQYYEKEERGRGNFPDRFSARQFPNYSSELNVNALLLGDSALYLCASSPTGVNTEAFFGQGTRLTVV.

This clone has just one count. The J gene is TRBJ1-5, the V gene TRBV6-5, with a weak D call TRBD1 (5 bases). Germline lookup yields CDR1 MNHEY and CDR2 SVGAGI. Deletions cut 5 bases from V and 3 bases from J, with 8 bases between. CDR3 length equals 13 residues. The CDR3 DNA reads TGTGCCAGCAGTCCAGGGTCCAATCAGCCCCAGCATTTT. Protein product: CASSPGSNQPQHF.

The rearrangement links TRBV4-1 to TRBJ1-1; 10 bases line up with TRBD1. V shed 2 bases and J 4 bases; nucleotides not matched to a gene: 7. CDR1 and CDR2 (germline): MGHRA, YSYEKL. This CDR3 region has 16 residues. The CDR3 nucleotides read TGCGCCAGCAGCCAAAGACCGGGACAGGGGATCACTGAAGCTTTCTTT. It translates to CASSQRPGQGITEAFF.

The V call is TRBV5-1, the J call TRBJ1-2; D perhaps matches TRBD1 (6 bases). V shed 0 bases and J shed 7 bases, with 16 bases lying between them. The CDR3 length is 15 residues. Germline V gene lookup returns CDR1 SGHRS and CDR2 YFSETQ. The DNA for the CDR3 is TGCGCCAGCAGCTTGGAGGGATCGGGGGGCCGTGGCTACACCTTC. Translation: CASSLEGSGGRGYTF.

This clone was detected a few times. The rearrangement links TRBV29-1 to TRBJ2-7; 7 bases align to TRBD1. The CDR3 loop spans 14 amino acids. CDR1 is SQVTM and CDR2 is ANQGSEA in the germline V gene. The junction had 3 bases not matched to a gene; V was cut back by 1 base and J by 0 bases. CDR3 amino acids: CSVEGTGSSYEQYF. The CDR3 nucleotides read TGCAGCGTTGAAGGGACAGGCTCCTCCTACGAGCAGTACTTC.

The CDR3 DNA sequence: TGTGCCAGCAGCTTACAGGGGGGCCGAAGCTTGAACACTGAAGCTTTCTTT. It encodes CASSLQGGRSLNTEAFF. The chain carries TRBV11-2 and TRBJ1-1; 7 bases are shared with TRBD1. Germline CDR1 and CDR2: SGHAT and FQNNGV. The CDR3 is made up of 17 amino acids. With 2 bases clipped from V and 0 bases from J, the junction kept 9 bases outside the gene matches.

This chain joins TRBV7-9 and TRBJ2-3, with 8 bases identical to TRBD2. Germline V gene data show CDR1 as SEHNR and CDR2 as FQNEAQ (reference sequence). J was trimmed by 4 bases and V by 3 bases; bases with no gene match: 6. The CDR3 totals 15 residues. The CDR3, as DNA: TGTGCCAGCAGCTTTCGAGCGGGAGTCTCAGATACGCAGTATTTT. This gives the protein CASSFRAGVSDTQYF. The full variable domain, rest sourced from reference TRBV7-9 and TRBJ2-3, is DTGVSQNPRHKITKRGQNVTFRCDPISEHNRLYWYRQTLGQGPEFLTYFQNEAQLEKSRLLSDRFSAERPKGSFSTLEIQRTEQGDSAMYLCASSFRAGVSDTQYFGPGTRLTVL.

This chain links TRBV2 with TRBJ1-5; no clear D. This CDR3 is 14 amino acids long. V was shortened by 5 bases and J by 6 bases, with 14 bases between the two germline ends. CDR1 is SNHLY and CDR2 is FYNNEI in the germline V gene. CDR3 sequence: CASSSPGGGQPQHF. CDR3 nucleotide sequence: TGTGCCAGCAGTTCCCCCGGAGGAGGTCAGCCCCAGCATTTT.

The J gene is TRBJ1-2, the V gene TRBV30; D is perhaps TRBD1 (5 bases). The CDR3 contains 12 residues. V shed 4 bases and J shed 7 bases, with 13 bases lying between them. CDR1 GTSNPN and CDR2 SVGIG come from the germline V gene (reference sequence). Written as DNA, the CDR3 is TGTGCCTGGACCACCGGGGCGTTTGGCTACACCTTC. This codes for CAWTTGAFGYTF.

The chain couples TRBV5-4 to TRBJ2-1, with 8 bases that match TRBD2. V trimming: 4 bases; J trimming: 2 bases; junction bases outside the gene matches: 5. Germline V gene data show CDR1 as SGHNT and CDR2 as YYREEE (reference sequence). The CDR3 is 15 amino acids. CDR3 in amino acids: CASSILAAPYNEQFF. As DNA, the CDR3 is TGTGCCAGCAGCATACTAGCGGCCCCCTACAATGAGCAGTTCTTC.

The rearrangement uses TRBV19 and TRBJ2-5; TRBD2 matches 7 bases. J was trimmed by 5 bases and V by 3 bases; bases with no gene match: 0. Germline assignment: CDR1 LNHDA and CDR2 SQIVND (reference sequence). This CDR3 contains 12 residues. The CDR3 bases are TGTGCCAGTAGTATCGGGAGGGAGACCCAGTACTTC. It encodes CASSIGRETQYF.